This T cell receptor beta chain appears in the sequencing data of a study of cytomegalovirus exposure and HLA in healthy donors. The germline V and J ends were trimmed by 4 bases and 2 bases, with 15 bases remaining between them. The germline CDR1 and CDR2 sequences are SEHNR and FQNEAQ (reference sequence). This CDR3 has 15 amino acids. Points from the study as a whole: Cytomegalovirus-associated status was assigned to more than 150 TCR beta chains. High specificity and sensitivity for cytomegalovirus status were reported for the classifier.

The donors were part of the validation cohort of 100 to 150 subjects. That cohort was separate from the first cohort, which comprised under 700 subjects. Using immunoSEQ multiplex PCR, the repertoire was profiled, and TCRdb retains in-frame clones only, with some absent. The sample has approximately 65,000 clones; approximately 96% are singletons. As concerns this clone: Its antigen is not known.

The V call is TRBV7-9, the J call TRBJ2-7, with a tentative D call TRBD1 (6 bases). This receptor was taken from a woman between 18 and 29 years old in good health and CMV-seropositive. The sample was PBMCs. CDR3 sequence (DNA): TGTGCCAGCAGCTCCGAAATCCGGACAGCCTACGAGCAGTACTTC. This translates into CASSSEIRTAYEQYF.